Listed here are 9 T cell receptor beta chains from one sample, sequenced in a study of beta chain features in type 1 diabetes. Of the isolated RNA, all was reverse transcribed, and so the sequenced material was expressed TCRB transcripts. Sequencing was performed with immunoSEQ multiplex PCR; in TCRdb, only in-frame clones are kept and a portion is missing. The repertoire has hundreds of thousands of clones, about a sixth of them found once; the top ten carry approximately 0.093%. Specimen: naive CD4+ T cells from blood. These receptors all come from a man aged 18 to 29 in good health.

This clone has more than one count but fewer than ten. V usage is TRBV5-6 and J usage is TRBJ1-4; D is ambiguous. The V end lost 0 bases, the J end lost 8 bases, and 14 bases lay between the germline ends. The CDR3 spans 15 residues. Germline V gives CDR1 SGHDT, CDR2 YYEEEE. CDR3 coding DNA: TGTGCCAGCAGCTTGGCCCGGGTCCCGGAGGAAAAACTGTTTTTT. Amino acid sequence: CASSLARVPEEKLFF. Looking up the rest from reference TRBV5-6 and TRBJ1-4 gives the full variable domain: DAGVTQSPTHLIKTRGQQVTLRCSPKSGHDTVSWYQQALGQGPQFIFQYYEEEERQRGNFPDRFSGHQFPNYSSELNVNALLLGDSALYLCASSLARVPEEKLFFGSGTQLSVL.

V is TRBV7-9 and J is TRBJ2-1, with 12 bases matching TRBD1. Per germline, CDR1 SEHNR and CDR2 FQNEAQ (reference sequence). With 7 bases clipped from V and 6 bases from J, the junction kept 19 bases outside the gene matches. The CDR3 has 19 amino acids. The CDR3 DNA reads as TGTGCCAGCACCTACACTCGGGGACAGGGGGCTACCTACCCCAATGAGCAGTTCTTC. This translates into CASTYTRGQGATYPNEQFF.

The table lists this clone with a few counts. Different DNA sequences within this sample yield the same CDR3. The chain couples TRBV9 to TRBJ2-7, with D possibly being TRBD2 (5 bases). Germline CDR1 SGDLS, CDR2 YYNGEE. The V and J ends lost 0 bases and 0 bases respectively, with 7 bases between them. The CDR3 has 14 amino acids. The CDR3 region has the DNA TGTGCCAGCAGCGTAGTAGGGAGCTCCTACGAGCAGTACTTC. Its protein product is CASSVVGSSYEQYF.

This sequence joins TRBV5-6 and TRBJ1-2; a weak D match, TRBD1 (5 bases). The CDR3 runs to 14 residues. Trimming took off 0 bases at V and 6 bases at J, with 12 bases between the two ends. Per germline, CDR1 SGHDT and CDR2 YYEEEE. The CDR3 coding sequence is TGTGCCAGCAGCTTGGCCCCAGGGTATGATGGCTACACCTTC. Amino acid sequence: CASSLAPGYDGYTF.

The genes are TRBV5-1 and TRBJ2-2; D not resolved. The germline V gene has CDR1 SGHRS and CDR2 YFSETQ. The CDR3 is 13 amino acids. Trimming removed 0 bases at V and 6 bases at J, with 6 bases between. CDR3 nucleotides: TGCGCCAGCAGCTTGGAAGTAGCCGGGGAGCTGTTTTTT. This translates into CASSLEVAGELFF.

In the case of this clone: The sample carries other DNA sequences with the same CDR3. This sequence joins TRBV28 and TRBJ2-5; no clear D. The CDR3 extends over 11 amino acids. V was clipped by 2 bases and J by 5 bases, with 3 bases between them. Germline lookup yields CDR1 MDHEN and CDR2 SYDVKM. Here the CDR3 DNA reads TGTGCCAGCAGTTTAATGGAGACCCAGTACTTC. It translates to CASSLMETQYF. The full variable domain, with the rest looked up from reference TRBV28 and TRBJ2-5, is DVKVTQSSRYLVKRTGEKVFLECVQDMDHENMFWYRQDPGLGLRLIYFSYDVKMKEKGDIPEGYSVSREKKERFSLILESASTNQTSMYLCASSLMETQYFGPGTRLLVL.

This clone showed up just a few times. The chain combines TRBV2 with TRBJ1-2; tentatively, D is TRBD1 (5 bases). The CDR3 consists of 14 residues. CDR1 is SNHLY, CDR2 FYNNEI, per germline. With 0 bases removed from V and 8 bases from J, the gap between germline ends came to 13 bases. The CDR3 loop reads CASSEAFRAGGYTF. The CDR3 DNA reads TGTGCCAGCAGTGAAGCGTTCAGGGCAGGAGGCTACACCTTC.

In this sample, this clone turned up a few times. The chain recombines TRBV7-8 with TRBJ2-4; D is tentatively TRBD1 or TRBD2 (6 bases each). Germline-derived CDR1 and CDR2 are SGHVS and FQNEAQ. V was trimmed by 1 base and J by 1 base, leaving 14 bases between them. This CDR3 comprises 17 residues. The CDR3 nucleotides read TGTGCCAGCAGCTTAGAGGGGGGCCAAAAGGCCAAAAACATTCAGTACTTC. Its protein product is CASSLEGGQKAKNIQYF.

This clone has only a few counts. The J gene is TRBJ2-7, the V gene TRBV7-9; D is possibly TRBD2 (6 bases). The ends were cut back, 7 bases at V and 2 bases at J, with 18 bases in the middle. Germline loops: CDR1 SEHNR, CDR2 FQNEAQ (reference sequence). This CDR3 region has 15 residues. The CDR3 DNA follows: TGTGCCAGCATCGTCCGGGACGGAGGGACCTACGAGCAGTACTTC. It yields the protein CASIVRDGGTYEQYF.